These T cell receptor beta chains were read from a single sample in a study of T-cell memory formation after mild COVID-19. MiXCR, applied by TCRdb to the 5' RACE reads, yields one record per CDR3 protein. This table has fewer than 300,000 distinct CDR3 sequences, roughly 17% appearing once. The sample consisted of PBMCs or a T cell subset sorted from them (not recorded which). The receptors here all came from a man aged 18 to 30 who had mild COVID-19 (a few samples of this study predate the infection). Cell type and time point are not known. Both conserved end residues are part of each CDR3. D genes are given only for firm matches. A clone size is listed for some rows: how often the clone was seen (once, few, many), or a class if it is expanded.

j_call clone_size v_call d_call cdr3_nt cdr3_aa
TRBJ2-2 many TRBV7-6 TRBD1 TGTGCCAGCAGCACCGGGACAGGCACCGGGGAGCTGTTTTTT CASSTGTGTGELFF
TRBJ1-1 few TRBV12-3/TRBV12-4 . TGTGCCAGCAGTTTCGCAGGGTTACATAGAGCTTTCTTT CASSFAGLHRAFF
TRBJ2-3 . TRBV11-2 . TGTGCCAGCAGCAAGACAGGGAGGGGAACAGATACGCAGTATTTT CASSKTGRGTDTQYF
TRBJ1-1 few TRBV9 TRBD1 TGTGCCAGCAGCCCGACAGGGCCCACTGAAGCTTTCTTT CASSPTGPTEAFF
TRBJ2-5 few TRBV4-2 TRBD2 TGTGCCAGCAGCCAAGAGACGCGACGGGCGGGGGGGCTGAGAGAGACCCAGTACTTC CASSQETRRAGGLRETQYF
TRBJ2-1 once TRBV27 . TGTGCCAGCAGTTTACTTGGATACAATGAGCAGTTCTTC CASSLLGYNEQFF
TRBJ2-6 many TRBV7-2 TRBD1 TGTGCCAGCACCCGGACAGGGGGGTTCTCTGGGGCCAACGTCCTGACTTTC CASTRTGGFSGANVLTF
TRBJ2-3 few TRBV4-1 . TGCGCCAGCAGCCAAGTTTTAGGGGGGGCCACAGATACGCAGTATTTT CASSQVLGGATDTQYF
TRBJ2-2 few TRBV4-3 . TGCGCCAGCAGCCAAGACGGGGGTTATAGGTACACCGGGGAGCTGTTTTTT CASSQDGGYRYTGELFF
TRBJ1-6 few TRBV20-1 . TGCAGTGCTGCCAAAACAGGATTTAGTTCACCCCTCCACTTT CSAAKTGFSSPLHF
TRBJ2-4 few TRBV7-9 . TGTGCCAGCAGCCCCCGGGACCTTAAAAACATTCAGTACTTC CASSPRDLKNIQYF
TRBJ2-7 . TRBV7-9 . TGTGCCAGCAGCACATCCCCCCAGCGTCCTATCTACGAGCAGTACTTC CASSTSPQRPIYEQYF
TRBJ1-2 . TRBV6-5 . TGTGCCAGCAGTTACTCGGGGAGGGGCTACACCTTC CASSYSGRGYTF
TRBJ2-5 few TRBV20-1 . TGCAGTGCCCGAGGCCGGAGGAGAGAGACCCAGTACTTC CSARGRRRETQYF
TRBJ1-4 . TRBV4-1 . TGCGCCAGCAGCGCCGGGGGGAAGGGAATCGAAAAACTGTTTTTT CASSAGGKGIEKLFF
TRBJ2-1 many TRBV4-3 TRBD2 TGCGCCAGCAGCCAGGTTAGCGGGGAAGAGCAGTTCTTC CASSQVSGEEQFF
TRBJ1-5 few TRBV5-5 . TGTGCCAGCAGCTTGGGGTGGAGGGATCAGCCCCAGCATTTT CASSLGWRDQPQHF
TRBJ2-3 many TRBV7-2 . TGTGCCAGCAGAATCGGGGATACGCAGTATTTT CASRIGDTQYF
TRBJ2-5 . TRBV25-1 TRBD1 TGTGCCAGCAGCCTCTCCGGGACAGGGGTGAGAGAGACCCAGTACTTC CASSLSGTGVRETQYF
TRBJ2-3 . TRBV7-9 . TGTGCCAGCAGCCCGATCGACACGCAGTATTTT CASSPIDTQYF
TRBJ1-2 . TRBV20-1 . TGCAGTGCACCGGACAATGGCTACACCTTC CSAPDNGYTF
TRBJ2-5 . TRBV7-6 TRBD2 TGTGCCAGCAGCCGTCCCGCGGAGCGGGGAGAGACCCAGTACTTC CASSRPAERGETQYF
TRBJ1-5 . TRBV15 TRBD1 TGTGCCACCAGCAGGACAGGGACGCAGCCCCAGCATTTT CATSRTGTQPQHF
TRBJ2-5 many TRBV10-3 . TGTGCCATCAGTGAGTCAACCCGGCAAGAGACCCAGTACTTC CAISESTRQETQYF
TRBJ2-5 few TRBV4-3 TRBD1 TGCGCCAGCAGCCAAGATCTTGGGACAGGGGCGCCCAAGTACTTC CASSQDLGTGAPKYF
TRBJ1-2 . TRBV30 . TGTGCCTGGACCCCCCCCGGCAGGGGTGGGAGGTCTGGTCATGGCTACACCTTC CAWTPPGRGGRSGHGYTF
TRBJ1-1 many TRBV7-8 . TGTGCCAGCAGCTTACGGGGCAGGCTAGGTAGGACTTTCACTGAAGCTTTCTTT CASSLRGRLGRTFTEAFF